One sample yielded the 24 T cell receptor beta chains listed below, sequenced in a study of T cells in tuberculosis. Clones were sequenced by immunoSEQ multiplex PCR, and TCRdb holds only the in-frame ones, with some missing. Among around 26,000 clones listed, 95% to 96% were seen once. The source material was PBMCs. The source of these receptors is a donor aged 5 to 30 with latent tuberculosis or without tuberculosis infection.

The chain combines TRBV2 with TRBJ2-1, with D possibly matching TRBD2 (7 bases). The germline V gene encodes CDR1 SNHLY and CDR2 FYNNEI. This CDR3 is 15 amino acids long. V lost 6 bases and J 6 bases, leaving 18 bases between the germline ends. In DNA, the CDR3 is TGTGCCAGCAGGGGGGGGCCACCCCAGAGCAATGAGCAGTTCTTC. Protein sequence: CASRGGPPQSNEQFF.

The rearrangement uses TRBV2 and TRBJ1-3; D gene uncertain. Germline loops: CDR1 SNHLY, CDR2 FYNNEI. The V and J ends lost 4 bases and 0 bases respectively, with 10 bases between them. The length of the CDR3 is 15 residues. CDR3 region: CASSVPGISGNTIYF. The CDR3 coding sequence is TGTGCCAGCAGTGTCCCGGGGATCTCTGGAAACACCATATATTTT.

CDR3 coding DNA: TGCGCCAGCAGTGGGCGGGTTGGAGAGACCCAGTACTTC. Protein: CASSGRVGETQYF. This chain connects TRBV10-1 to TRBJ2-5, with D possibly being TRBD2 (5 bases). In germline, CDR1 is WNHNN, CDR2 SYGVQD (reference sequence). The CDR3 is 13 residues long. V shed 4 bases and J shed 4 bases, with 10 bases lying between them.

The V and J genes are TRBV7-9 and TRBJ1-4; TRBD1 agrees at 7 bases. The CDR3 runs 17 residues. After removal of 6 bases from V and 0 bases from J, the junction contained 10 bases not matched to a gene. The germline V gene encodes CDR1 SEHNR and CDR2 FQNEAQ (reference sequence). The CDR3 protein is CASRAGDSHATNEKLFF. CDR3 sequence (DNA): TGTGCCAGCAGGGCTGGGGACAGCCACGCAACTAATGAAAAACTGTTTTTT. The full variable domain, completed using reference TRBV7-9 and TRBJ1-4, is DTGVSQNPRHKITKRGQNVTFRCDPISEHNRLYWYRQTLGQGPEFLTYFQNEAQLEKSRLLSDRFSAERPKGSFSTLEIQRTEQGDSAMYLCASRAGDSHATNEKLFFGSGTQLSVL.

The chain carries TRBV25-1 and TRBJ2-5; TRBD1 agrees at 7 bases. The CDR3 has 16 amino acids. The V and J ends lost 0 bases and 5 bases, in that order; junction bases with no gene match: 9. Germline loops: CDR1 MGHDK, CDR2 SYGVNS. CDR3 sequence (DNA): TGTGCCAGCAGTGAATACACAGACAGGGCCCACGAGACCCAGTACTTC. Translation gives CASSEYTDRAHETQYF.

The chain recombines TRBV18 with TRBJ1-2, with 9 bases that match TRBD1. V lost 3 bases and J lost 8; bases outside the gene matches: 13. Germline V gene sequence: CDR1 KGHSH, CDR2 LQKENI. The CDR3 has 16 amino acids. This CDR3 reads CASSPNIRDRAEGYTF. CDR3 DNA sequence: TGTGCCAGCTCACCCAACATAAGGGACAGGGCGGAAGGCTACACCTTC.

The chain uses TRBV19 and TRBJ1-1; 7 positions match TRBD1. This CDR3 comprises 12 residues. Per germline, CDR1 LNHDA and CDR2 SQIVND (reference sequence). Germline trimming cut 8 bases from V and 7 bases from J; bases unmatched to any gene: 7. CDR3: CASFRTGLEAFF. In nucleotides, the CDR3 is TGTGCCAGTTTCCGGACAGGCCTTGAAGCTTTCTTT.

The chain carries TRBV19 and TRBJ1-4; no firm D call. The CDR3 runs to 16 residues. Per germline, CDR1 LNHDA and CDR2 SQIVND (reference sequence). The V end lost 3 bases, the J end lost 8 bases, and 19 bases lay between the germline ends. The CDR3 nucleotides are TGTGCCAGTAGTATCCCCGGCACAACGGCGGTCGAAAAACTGTTTTTT. Protein product: CASSIPGTTAVEKLFF.

The rearrangement joins TRBV15 to TRBJ1-5; no definite D call. Trimming left V 1 base short and J 4 bases short, with 11 bases between. This CDR3 has 15 residues. CDR1 LNHNV and CDR2 YYDKDF come from the germline V gene (reference sequence). CDR3 nucleotides: TGTGCCACCAGCAGAGGGGAGCCCCGGAATCAGCCCCAGCATTTT. It codes for CATSRGEPRNQPQHF. Using reference TRBV15 and TRBJ1-5 for the parts outside the CDR3, the full variable domain is DAMVIQNPRYQVTQFGKPVTLSCSQTLNHNVMYWYQQKSSQAPKLLFHYYDKDFNNEADTPDNFQSRRPNTSFCFLDIRSPGLGDTAMYLCATSRGEPRNQPQHFGDGTRLSIL.

V is TRBV6-4 and J is TRBJ1-1, with D perhaps TRBD1 (5 bases). CDR1 and CDR2 (germline): MRHNA, SNTAGT. The CDR3 consists of 14 residues. V was cut by 0 bases and J by 5 bases, with 10 bases left in between. The CDR3 protein is CASSDSGGMTEAFF. DNA for the CDR3: TGTGCCAGCAGTGACTCGGGGGGGATGACTGAAGCTTTCTTT.

CDR3 sequence reads: CASSPPGLMNTEAFF. In nucleotides, the CDR3 is TGTGCCAGCTCACCACCTGGACTCATGAACACTGAAGCTTTCTTT. The chain carries TRBV18 and TRBJ1-1; D is unresolved. The CDR3 has 15 residues. Germline V gene data show CDR1 as KGHSH and CDR2 as LQKENI. V was shortened by 0 bases and J by 0 bases, with 8 bases between the two germline ends.

This chain uses TRBV6-1 with TRBJ2-2, with TRBD1 matching over 9 bases. This CDR3 has 17 residues. V dropped 3 bases and J dropped 4; count of bases not matched to a gene: 9. CDR1 is MNHNS and CDR2 is SASEGT in the germline V gene. DNA for the CDR3: TGTGCCAGCAGTGATATCCTCCGGACAGGGGCCACCGGGGAGCTGTTTTTT. Translating gives CASSDILRTGATGELFF.

The CDR3 nucleotides read TGTGCCAGCAGCCCAGACGGAGGTCCCGCTGAAGCTTTCTTT. Protein sequence: CASSPDGGPAEAFF. This chain joins TRBV9 and TRBJ1-1; D is ambiguous. Germline V lookup: CDR1 SGDLS, CDR2 YYNGEE. The CDR3 loop spans 14 amino acids. V lost 4 bases and J lost 6, with 16 bases in between. Complete variable domain (other parts from reference TRBV9 and TRBJ1-1): DSGVTQTPKHLITATGQRVTLRCSPRSGDLSVYWYQQSLDQGLQFLIQYYNGEERAKGNILERFSAQQFPDLHSELNLSSLELGDSALYFCASSPDGGPAEAFFGQGTRLTVV.

The CDR3 DNA follows: TGTGCCAGCAGTGATCTACGGGGGGCAGGTCAGCCCCAGCATTTT. It yields the protein CASSDLRGAGQPQHF. The rearrangement links TRBV6-1 to TRBJ1-5; the D gene is possibly TRBD1 (6 bases). V lost 3 bases and J 6 bases, leaving 15 bases between the germline ends. The CDR3 is made up of 15 amino acids. Germline CDR1 is MNHNS and CDR2 is SASEGT.

This clone was observed a single time. The chain has TRBV11-2 and TRBJ1-4; D possibly corresponds to TRBD1 (6 bases). Trimming left V 2 bases short and J 6 bases short, with 16 bases between. Germline V gene data show CDR1 as SGHAT and CDR2 as FQNNGV. The CDR3 length is 16 residues. The CDR3 loop reads CASSLTGGRLDEKLFF. CDR3 DNA sequence: TGTGCCAGCAGCTTAACGGGGGGGCGGTTGGATGAAAAACTGTTTTTT. The whole variable domain, remainder taken from reference TRBV11-2 and TRBJ1-4, is EAGVAQSPRYKIIEKRQSVAFWCNPISGHATLYWYQQILGQGPKLLIQFQNNGVVDDSQLPKDRFSAERLKGVDSTLKIQPAKLEDSAVYLCASSLTGGRLDEKLFFGSGTQLSVL.

The chain uses TRBV27 and TRBJ1-4; TRBD1 aligns across 9 bases. The CDR3 is 13 residues long. V shed 6 bases, J shed 10 bases, and the junction held 6 bases outside the gene matches. The germline CDR1 and CDR2 sequences are MNHEY and SMNVEV (reference sequence). The chain's CDR3 is CASRGTGRAKLFF. As DNA, the CDR3 is TGTGCCAGCAGGGGGACAGGGCGCGCAAAACTGTTTTTT.

The DNA for the CDR3 is TGTGCCAGCACGGAAAGCGGGTGGTCCAATGAGCAGTTCTTC. Translated, it gives CASTESGWSNEQFF. V gene TRBV6-5 combines with J gene TRBJ2-1, with TRBD2 as a possible D gene (6 bases). The CDR3 length is 14 residues. The V and J ends lost 7 bases and 6 bases respectively, with 16 bases between them. Germline lookup yields CDR1 MNHEY and CDR2 SVGAGI.

This clone was detected only once. V is TRBV19 and J is TRBJ1-5, with TRBD1 as a possible D gene (5 bases). This CDR3 comprises 17 residues. V gave up 8 bases and J gave up 0 bases, with 20 bases separating them. Germline-derived CDR1 and CDR2 are LNHDA and SQIVND (reference sequence). The CDR3 DNA sequence: TGTGCCAGTCTGCCGAGCGTGAGGACATATAGCAATCAGCCCCAGCATTTT. It encodes CASLPSVRTYSNQPQHF.

The rearrangement uses TRBV7-2 and TRBJ2-5; 9 bases agree with TRBD2. The V gene end was trimmed by 1 base and the J gene end by 1 base; junction bases not matched to a gene: 4. Germline CDR1 reads SGHTA; CDR2 reads FQGNSA. This CDR3 region has 16 residues. The CDR3 region is CASSLERGGVQETQYF. Here the CDR3 DNA reads TGTGCCAGCAGCTTAGAGCGCGGGGGGGTCCAAGAGACCCAGTACTTC.

This chain links TRBV11-2 with TRBJ2-2; 8 bases are shared with TRBD1. V lost 4 bases and J lost 5; bases outside the gene matches: 6. The CDR3 has 15 residues. Germline lookup yields CDR1 SGHAT and CDR2 FQNNGV. The CDR3 DNA is TGTGCCAGCAGCTGGGGGACAGGAGGAACCGGGGAGCTGTTTTTT. Translated, it gives CASSWGTGGTGELFF.

This chain links TRBV2 with TRBJ1-5, with 9 bases identical to TRBD1. Germline trimming cut 6 bases from V and 2 bases from J; bases unmatched to any gene: 5. Germline CDR1 reads SNHLY; CDR2 reads FYNNEI. The CDR3 totals 15 residues. CDR3 coding DNA: TGTGCCAGCAGCGGGACAGGGTTGGGCAATCAGCCCCAGCATTTT. Its translation is CASSGTGLGNQPQHF.

The genes are TRBV7-2 and TRBJ2-1; 7 bases are shared with TRBD1. V trimming: 0 bases; J trimming: 4 bases; junction bases outside the gene matches: 6. The CDR3 covers 16 residues. From germline, CDR1 is SGHTA and CDR2 FQGNSA. The CDR3 nucleotides read TGTGCCAGCAGCTTAGCGCTGGGGACAGCGTACAATGAGCAGTTCTTC. Residues: CASSLALGTAYNEQFF.

This chain connects TRBV15 to TRBJ1-3; D remains ambiguous. CDR3 length: 16 amino acids. The V gene lost 3 bases and the J gene lost 0 bases, with 12 bases spanning the gap. Germline V gene lookup returns CDR1 LNHNV and CDR2 YYDKDF (reference sequence). The CDR3 loop reads CATSRPGLNSGNTIYF. DNA for the CDR3: TGTGCCACCAGCAGGCCTGGACTGAACTCTGGAAACACCATATATTTT.

The rearrangement links TRBV18 to TRBJ1-1; the D gene is possibly TRBD1 (5 bases). This CDR3 spans 17 amino acids. Germline CDR1 is KGHSH and CDR2 is LQKENI. V lost 3 bases to trimming and J lost 1 base, with 18 bases between them. As DNA, the CDR3 is TGTGCCAGCTCACCGGGGGGGGGATGGCACCGGAACACTGAAGCTTTCTTT. This translates into CASSPGGGWHRNTEAFF.